This T cell receptor beta chain was observed in a study of blood T cell repertoires in COVID-19. The overall study: The United States, Italy and Spain provided the acute and convalescent COVID-19 samples. T cells, B-cell-depleted T cells, or PBMCs supplied cDNA or gDNA.

The CDR3 has 13 amino acids. Germline V gene data show CDR1 as SQVTM and CDR2 as ANQGSEA. V was pared by 1 base and J by 5 bases, with 5 bases of the junction left unmatched. How the authors handled the data: Cell counts per sample came from amplifying reference gene primers. TCRdb keeps only in-frame clones here, not all; method: immunoSEQ multiplex PCR. The V and J calls and the clone size are those of that table, but D and trimming were determined from the DNA. The table includes around 180,000 clones, 60% to 85% detected once. The specimen sequenced was peripheral blood. The rearrangement joins TRBV29-1 to TRBJ2-7, with TRBD1 identical over 7 bases. The TCR originated in a man aged 55 to 69 with active or convalescent COVID-19. CDR3 sequence reads: CSVEGQGDHEQYF. CDR3 sequence (DNA): TGCAGCGTTGAAGGACAGGGTGACCACGAGCAGTACTTC.